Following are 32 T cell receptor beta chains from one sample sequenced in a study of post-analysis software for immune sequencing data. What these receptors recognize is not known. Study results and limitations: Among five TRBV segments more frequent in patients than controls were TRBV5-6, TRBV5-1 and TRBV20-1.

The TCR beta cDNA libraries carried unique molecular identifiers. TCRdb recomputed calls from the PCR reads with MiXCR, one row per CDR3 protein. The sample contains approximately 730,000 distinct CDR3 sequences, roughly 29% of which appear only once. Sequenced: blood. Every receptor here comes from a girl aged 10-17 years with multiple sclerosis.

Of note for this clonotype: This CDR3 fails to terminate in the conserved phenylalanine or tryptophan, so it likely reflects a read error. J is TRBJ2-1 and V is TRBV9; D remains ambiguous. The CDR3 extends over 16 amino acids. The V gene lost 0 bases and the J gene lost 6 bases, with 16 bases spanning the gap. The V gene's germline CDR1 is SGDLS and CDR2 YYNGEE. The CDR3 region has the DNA TGTGCCAGCAGCGTAGATGGCACGCGTCTGAGCAATGAGCAGTTCCTC. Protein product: CASSVDGTRLSNEQFL.

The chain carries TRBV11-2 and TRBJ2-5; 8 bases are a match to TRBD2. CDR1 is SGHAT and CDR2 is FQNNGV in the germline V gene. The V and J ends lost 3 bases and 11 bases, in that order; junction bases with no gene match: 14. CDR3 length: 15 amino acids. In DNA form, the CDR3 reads TGTGCCAGCAGCTTCCGTACTAGCGGTACCTACGTGCAGTACTTC. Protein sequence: CASSFRTSGTYVQYF.

In DNA form, the CDR3 reads TGTGCCAGCAGTGAAATGGCCGGCAACTATGGCTACACCTTC. Translation: CASSEMAGNYGYTF. The rearrangement links TRBV6-5 to TRBJ1-2; D not certain. V lost 5 bases and J 2 bases, leaving 12 bases between the germline ends. This CDR3 has 14 amino acids. CDR1 is MNHEY and CDR2 is SVGAGI in the germline V gene.

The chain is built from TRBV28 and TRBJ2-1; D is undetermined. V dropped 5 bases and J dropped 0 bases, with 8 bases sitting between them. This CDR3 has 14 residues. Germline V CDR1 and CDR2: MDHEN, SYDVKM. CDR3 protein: CASSDDASYNEQFF. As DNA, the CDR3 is TGTGCCAGCAGTGACGACGCCTCCTACAATGAGCAGTTCTTC.

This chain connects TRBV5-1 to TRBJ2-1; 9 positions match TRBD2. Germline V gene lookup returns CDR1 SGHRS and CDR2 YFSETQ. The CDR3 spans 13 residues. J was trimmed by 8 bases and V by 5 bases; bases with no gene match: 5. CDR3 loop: CASRPSGVDEQFF. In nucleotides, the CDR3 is TGCGCCAGCAGACCTAGCGGGGTGGATGAGCAGTTCTTC.

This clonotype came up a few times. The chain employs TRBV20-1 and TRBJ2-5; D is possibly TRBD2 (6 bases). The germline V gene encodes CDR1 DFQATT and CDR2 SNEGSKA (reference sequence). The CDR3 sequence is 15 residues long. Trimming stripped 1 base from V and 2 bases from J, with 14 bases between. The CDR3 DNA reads TGCAGTGCTAGAGGGGGGACTCTCCAACAAGAGACCCAGTACTTC. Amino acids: CSARGGTLQQETQYF.

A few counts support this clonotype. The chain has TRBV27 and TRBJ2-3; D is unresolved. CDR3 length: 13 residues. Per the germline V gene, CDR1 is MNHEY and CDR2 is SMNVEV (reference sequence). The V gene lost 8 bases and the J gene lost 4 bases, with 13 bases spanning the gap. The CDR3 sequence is CASEGTAADTQYF. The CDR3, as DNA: TGTGCCAGCGAAGGAACCGCAGCAGATACGCAGTATTTT.

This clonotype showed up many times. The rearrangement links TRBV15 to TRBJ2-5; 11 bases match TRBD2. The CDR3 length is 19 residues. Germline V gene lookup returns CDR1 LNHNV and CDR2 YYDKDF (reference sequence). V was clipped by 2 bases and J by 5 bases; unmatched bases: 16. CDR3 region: CATSRKLAGDRGGWETQYF. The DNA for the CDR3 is TGTGCCACCAGCAGAAAACTAGCGGGAGACCGGGGAGGTTGGGAGACCCAGTACTTC.

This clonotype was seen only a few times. CDR3 bases: TGCAGTGCTAGCCCCGGGACTAGCGGCACATACAATGAGCAGTTCTTC. Protein: CSASPGTSGTYNEQFF. This chain uses TRBV20-1 with TRBJ2-1, with 11 bases identical to TRBD2. The CDR3 length is 16 residues. The V segment lost 3 bases and the J segment 4 bases; nucleotides outside the gene matches: 8. The germline V gene has CDR1 DFQATT and CDR2 SNEGSKA (reference sequence).

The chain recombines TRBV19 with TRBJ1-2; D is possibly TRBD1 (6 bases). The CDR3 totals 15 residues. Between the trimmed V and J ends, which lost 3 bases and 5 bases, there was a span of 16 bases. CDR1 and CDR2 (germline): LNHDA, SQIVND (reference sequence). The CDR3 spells CASSIALGARYGYTF. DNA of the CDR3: TGTGCCAGTAGTATCGCCCTGGGGGCGCGGTATGGCTACACCTTC.

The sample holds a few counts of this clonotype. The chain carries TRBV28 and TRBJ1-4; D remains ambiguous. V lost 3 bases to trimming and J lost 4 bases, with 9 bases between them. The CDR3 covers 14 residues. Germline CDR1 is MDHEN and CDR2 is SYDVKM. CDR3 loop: CASSFTRSNEKLFF. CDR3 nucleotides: TGTGCCAGCAGTTTTACACGGAGTAATGAAAAACTGTTTTTT.

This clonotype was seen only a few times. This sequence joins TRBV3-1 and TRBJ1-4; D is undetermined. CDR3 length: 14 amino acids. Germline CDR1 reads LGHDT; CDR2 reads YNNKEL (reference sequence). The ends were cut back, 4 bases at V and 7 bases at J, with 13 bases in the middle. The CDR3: CASSLQTGSEKLFF. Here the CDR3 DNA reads TGTGCCAGCAGCCTACAGACTGGAAGTGAAAAACTGTTTTTT.

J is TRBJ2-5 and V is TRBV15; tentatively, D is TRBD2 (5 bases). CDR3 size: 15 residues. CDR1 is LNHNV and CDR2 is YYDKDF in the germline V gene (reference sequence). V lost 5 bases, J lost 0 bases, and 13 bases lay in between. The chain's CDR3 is CATSPSRGYQETQYF. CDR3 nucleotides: TGTGCCACCAGCCCCTCGAGAGGGTACCAAGAGACCCAGTACTTC.

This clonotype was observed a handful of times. The CDR3 here is CASSPSWNTEAFF. The CDR3 DNA is TGTGCCAGCTCACCCTCGTGGAACACTGAAGCTTTCTTT. This chain uses TRBV18 with TRBJ1-1; D gene ambiguous. V dropped 3 bases and J dropped 1 base, with 6 bases sitting between them. The germline V gene has CDR1 KGHSH and CDR2 LQKENI. This CDR3 has 13 residues.

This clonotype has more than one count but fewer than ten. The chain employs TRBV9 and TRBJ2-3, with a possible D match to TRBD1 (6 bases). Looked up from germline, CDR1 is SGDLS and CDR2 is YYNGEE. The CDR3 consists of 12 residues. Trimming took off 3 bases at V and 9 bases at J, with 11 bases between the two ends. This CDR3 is CASSEGEGTQYF. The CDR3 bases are TGTGCCAGCAGCGAGGGGGAAGGGACGCAGTATTTT. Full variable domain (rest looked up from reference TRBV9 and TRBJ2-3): DSGVTQTPKHLITATGQRVTLRCSPRSGDLSVYWYQQSLDQGLQFLIQYYNGEERAKGNILERFSAQQFPDLHSELNLSSLELGDSALYFCASSEGEGTQYFGPGTRLTVL.

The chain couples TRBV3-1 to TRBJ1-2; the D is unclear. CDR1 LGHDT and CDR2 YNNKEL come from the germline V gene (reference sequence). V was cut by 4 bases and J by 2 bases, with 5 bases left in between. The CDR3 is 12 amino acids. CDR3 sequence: CASSRTNYGYTF. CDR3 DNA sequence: TGTGCCAGCAGCCGGACCAACTATGGCTACACCTTC. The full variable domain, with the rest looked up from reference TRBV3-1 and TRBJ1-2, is DTAVSQTPKYLVTQMGNDKSIKCEQNLGHDTMYWYKQDSKKFLKIMFSYNNKELIINETVPNRFSPKSPDKAHLNLHINSLELGDSAVYFCASSRTNYGYTFGSGTRLTVV.

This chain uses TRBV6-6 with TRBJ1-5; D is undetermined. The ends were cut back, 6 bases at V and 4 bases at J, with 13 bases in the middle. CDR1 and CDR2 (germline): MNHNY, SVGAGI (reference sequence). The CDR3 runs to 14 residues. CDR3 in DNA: TGTGCCAGCAGCGGGGTTGGAGGAAATCAGCCCCAGCATTTT. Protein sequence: CASSGVGGNQPQHF.

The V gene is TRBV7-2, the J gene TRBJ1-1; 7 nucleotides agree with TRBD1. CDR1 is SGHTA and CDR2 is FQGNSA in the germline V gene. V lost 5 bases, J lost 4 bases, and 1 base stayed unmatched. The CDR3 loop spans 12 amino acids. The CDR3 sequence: CASSDRVTEAFF. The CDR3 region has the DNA TGTGCCAGCAGCGACAGGGTCACTGAAGCTTTCTTT.

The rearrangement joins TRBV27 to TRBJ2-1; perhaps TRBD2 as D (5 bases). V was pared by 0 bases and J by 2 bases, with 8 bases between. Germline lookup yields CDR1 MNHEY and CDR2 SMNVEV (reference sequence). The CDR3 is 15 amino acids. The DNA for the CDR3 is TGTGCCAGCAGTTTATCGGACTCCCCCTACAATGAGCAGTTCTTC. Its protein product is CASSLSDSPYNEQFF.

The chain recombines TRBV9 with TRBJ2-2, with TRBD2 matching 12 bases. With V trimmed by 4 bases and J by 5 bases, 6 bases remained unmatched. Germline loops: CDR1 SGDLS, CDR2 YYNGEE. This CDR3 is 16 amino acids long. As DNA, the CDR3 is TGTGCCAGCAGCACTCGACTAGCGGGAGTAACCGGGGAGCTGTTTTTT. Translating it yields CASSTRLAGVTGELFF.

CDR3 sequence reads: CASSQNRGRGSYEQYF. DNA of the CDR3: TGCGCCAGCAGCCAAAATCGAGGCAGGGGGTCTTACGAGCAGTACTTC. The chain couples TRBV4-3 to TRBJ2-7; 7 bases fit TRBD1. The length of the CDR3 is 16 residues. Trimming removed 2 bases from V and 4 bases from J; junction bases left unmatched: 11. Germline V gene sequence: CDR1 LGHNA, CDR2 YSLEER.

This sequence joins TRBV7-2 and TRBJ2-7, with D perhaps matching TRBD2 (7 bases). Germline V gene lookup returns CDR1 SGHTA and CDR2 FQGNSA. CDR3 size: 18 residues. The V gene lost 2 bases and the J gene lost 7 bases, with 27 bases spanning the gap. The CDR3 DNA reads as TGTGCCAGCAGCTTACGCCAGGGAGGGGGTGGGTCCTACAATGAGCAGTACTTC. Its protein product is CASSLRQGGGGSYNEQYF.

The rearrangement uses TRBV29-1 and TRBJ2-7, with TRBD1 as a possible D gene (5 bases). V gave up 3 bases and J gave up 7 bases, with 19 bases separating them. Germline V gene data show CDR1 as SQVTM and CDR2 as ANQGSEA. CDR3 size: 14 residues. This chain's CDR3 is CSVDGVGVRGEQYF. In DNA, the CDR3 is TGCAGCGTTGATGGGGTAGGGGTGCGAGGAGAGCAGTACTTC.

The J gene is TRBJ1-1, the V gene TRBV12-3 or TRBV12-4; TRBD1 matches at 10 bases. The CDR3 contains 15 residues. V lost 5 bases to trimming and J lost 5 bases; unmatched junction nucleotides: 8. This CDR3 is CASSADGTGDTEAFF. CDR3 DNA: TGTGCCAGCAGTGCAGACGGGACAGGGGATACTGAAGCTTTCTTT.

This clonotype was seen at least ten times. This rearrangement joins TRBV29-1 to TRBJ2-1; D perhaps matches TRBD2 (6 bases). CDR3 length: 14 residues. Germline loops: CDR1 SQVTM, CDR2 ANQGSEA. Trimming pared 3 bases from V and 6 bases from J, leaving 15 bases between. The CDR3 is CSVDEAGPLNEQFF. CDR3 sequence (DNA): TGCAGCGTTGATGAGGCGGGGCCACTCAATGAGCAGTTCTTC.

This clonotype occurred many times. For the CDR3, the DNA is TGTGCCAGCAGTTACTCGGGGACATCTTACAATGAGCAGTTCTTC. It translates to CASSYSGTSYNEQFF. The gene calls are TRBV6-5 and TRBJ2-1; tentative D call: TRBD1 (6 bases). This CDR3 is 15 amino acids long. CDR1 and CDR2 (germline): MNHEY, SVGAGI. V was cut by 0 bases and J by 4 bases, with 10 bases left in between.

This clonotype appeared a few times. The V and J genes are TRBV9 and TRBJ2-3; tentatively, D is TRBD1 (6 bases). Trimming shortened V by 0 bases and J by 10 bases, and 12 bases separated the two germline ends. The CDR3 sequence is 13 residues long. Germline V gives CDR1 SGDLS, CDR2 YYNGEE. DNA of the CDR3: TGTGCCAGCAGCGTAGTTTCGGACAGCCCGCAGTATTTT. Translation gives CASSVVSDSPQYF. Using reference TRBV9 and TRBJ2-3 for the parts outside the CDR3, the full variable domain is DSGVTQTPKHLITATGQRVTLRCSPRSGDLSVYWYQQSLDQGLQFLIQYYNGEERAKGNILERFSAQQFPDLHSELNLSSLELGDSALYFCASSVVSDSPQYFGPGTRLTVL.

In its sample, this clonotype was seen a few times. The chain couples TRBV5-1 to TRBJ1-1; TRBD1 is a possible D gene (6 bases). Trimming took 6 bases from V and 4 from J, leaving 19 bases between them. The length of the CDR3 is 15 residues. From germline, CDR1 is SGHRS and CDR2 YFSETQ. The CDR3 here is CASTPGGGLGTEAFF. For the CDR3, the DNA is TGCGCCAGCACCCCGGGCGGGGGCCTGGGCACTGAAGCTTTCTTT.

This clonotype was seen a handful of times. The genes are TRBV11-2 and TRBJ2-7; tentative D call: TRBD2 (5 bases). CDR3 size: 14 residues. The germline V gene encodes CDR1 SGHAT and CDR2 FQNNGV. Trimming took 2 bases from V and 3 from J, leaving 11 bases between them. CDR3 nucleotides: TGTGCCAGCAGCTTACATGGCGGGCACTACGAGCAGTACTTC. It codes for CASSLHGGHYEQYF.

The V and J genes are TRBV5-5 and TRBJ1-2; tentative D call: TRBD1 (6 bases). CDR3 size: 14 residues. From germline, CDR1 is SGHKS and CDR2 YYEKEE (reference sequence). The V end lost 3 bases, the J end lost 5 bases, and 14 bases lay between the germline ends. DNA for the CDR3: TGTGCCAGCAGCTACACCGGGACAATATATGGCTACACCTTC. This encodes CASSYTGTIYGYTF.

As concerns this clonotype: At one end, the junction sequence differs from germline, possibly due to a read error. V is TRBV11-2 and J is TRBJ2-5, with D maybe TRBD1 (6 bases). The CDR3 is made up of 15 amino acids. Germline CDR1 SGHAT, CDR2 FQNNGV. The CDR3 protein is CASSRSAGDQGTQYF. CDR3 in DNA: TGTGCCAGCAGCCGCTCCGCAGGGGACCAAGGGACCCAGTACTTC.

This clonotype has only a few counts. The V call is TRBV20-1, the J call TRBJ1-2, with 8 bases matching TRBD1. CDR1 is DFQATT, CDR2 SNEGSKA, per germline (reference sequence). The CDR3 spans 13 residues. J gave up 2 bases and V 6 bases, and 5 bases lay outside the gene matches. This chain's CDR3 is CSATRDRNYGYTF. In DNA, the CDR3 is TGCAGTGCCACCCGGGACAGGAACTATGGCTACACCTTC.